This T cell receptor beta chain emerged from a study of blood T cell repertoires in COVID-19. Overall study context: PBMCs, B-cell-depleted T cells, or T cells were the source of the cDNA or gDNA that made up the material.

CDR3 length equals 15 residues. The germline gives CDR1 MNHEY, CDR2 SVGAGI. V shed 2 bases, J shed 10 bases, and the junction held 9 bases outside the gene matches. The Seattle patients, enrolled during active infection, were followed longitudinally. In the original analysis: Counts of nucleated cells, estimated from reference gene primer amplification, were obtained. Method: immunoSEQ multiplex PCR; TCRdb's copy keeps in-frame clones and lacks some. V and J calls and clone size come straight from that table; D and trimming were deduced from the DNA. The sample carries about 300,000 clones, over 85% recorded once.

The sequenced sample was peripheral blood. This receptor was taken from a woman younger than 45 with COVID-19, enrolled during active disease. This chain links TRBV6-5 with TRBJ1-4; 8 bases agree with TRBD1. Written as DNA, the CDR3 is TGTGCCAGCAGTTACGCTCAGACAGGGGTTGGAAAACTGTTTTTT. It specifies CASSYAQTGVGKLFF.